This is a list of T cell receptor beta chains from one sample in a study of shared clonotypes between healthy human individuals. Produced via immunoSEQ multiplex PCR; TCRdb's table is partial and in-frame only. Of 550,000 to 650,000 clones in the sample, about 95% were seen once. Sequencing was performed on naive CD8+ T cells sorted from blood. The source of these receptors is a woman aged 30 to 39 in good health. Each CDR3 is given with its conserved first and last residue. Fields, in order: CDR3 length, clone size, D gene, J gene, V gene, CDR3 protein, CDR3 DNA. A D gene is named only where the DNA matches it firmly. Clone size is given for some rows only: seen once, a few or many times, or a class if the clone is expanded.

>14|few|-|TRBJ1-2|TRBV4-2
CASSQGIIVDGYTF
TGTGCCAGCAGCCAAGGAATCATAGTCGATGGCTACACCTTC
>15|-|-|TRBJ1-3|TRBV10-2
CASTKTVGMGDTIYF
TGCGCCAGCACCAAAACGGTAGGGATGGGGGACACCATATATTTT
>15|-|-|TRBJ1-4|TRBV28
CASQEEWGSGEKLFF
TGTGCCAGCCAAGAGGAATGGGGAAGTGGTGAAAAACTGTTTTTT
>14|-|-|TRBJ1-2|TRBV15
CATSMDRQDYGYTF
TGTGCCACCAGCATGGACCGACAGGACTATGGCTACACCTTC
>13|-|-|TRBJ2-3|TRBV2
CASVRDSTDTQYF
TGTGCCAGCGTGAGGGACAGCACAGATACGCAGTATTTT
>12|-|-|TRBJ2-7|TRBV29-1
CSVSAGSYEQYF
TGCAGCGTTAGCGCAGGATCCTACGAGCAGTACTTC
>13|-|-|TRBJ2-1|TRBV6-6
CASSKDGYNEQFF
TGTGCCAGCAGTAAGGACGGATACAATGAGCAGTTCTTC
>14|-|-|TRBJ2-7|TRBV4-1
CASSQVASFTEQYF
TGCGCCAGCAGCCAAGTGGCTAGCTTCACGGAGCAGTACTTC
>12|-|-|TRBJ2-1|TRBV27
CASSFLNDEQFF
TGTGCCAGCAGTTTTCTTAATGATGAGCAGTTCTTC
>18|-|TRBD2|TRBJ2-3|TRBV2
CASSEERWGGLYTDTQYF
TGTGCCAGCAGTGAAGAACGGTGGGGGGGACTTTACACAGATACGCAGTATTTT
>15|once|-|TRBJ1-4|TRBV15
CATSTAAGQYEKLFF
TGTGCCACCAGCACCGCGGCGGGTCAGTATGAAAAACTGTTTTTT
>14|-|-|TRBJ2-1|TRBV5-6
CASSLGLLTNEQFF
TGTGCCAGCAGCTTGGGACTGCTTACAAATGAGCAGTTCTTC
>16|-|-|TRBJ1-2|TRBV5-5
CASSLAEAWTVFGYTF
TGTGCCAGCAGCTTGGCCGAGGCTTGGACAGTCTTTGGCTACACCTTC
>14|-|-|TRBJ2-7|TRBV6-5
CASSKLGPGYEQYF
TGTGCCAGCAGTAAGTTGGGCCCGGGTTACGAGCAGTACTTC
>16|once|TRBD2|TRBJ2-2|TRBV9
CASSVGGRAGTGELFF
TGTGCCAGCAGCGTAGGCGGGAGGGCCGGGACCGGGGAGCTGTTTTTT
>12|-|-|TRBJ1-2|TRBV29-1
CSVEEDNYGYTF
TGCAGCGTTGAGGAGGATAACTATGGCTACACCTTC
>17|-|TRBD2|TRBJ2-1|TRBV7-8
CASSLETDLAGRNEQFF
TGTGCCAGCAGCTTAGAGACCGATTTAGCGGGCCGCAATGAGCAGTTCTTC
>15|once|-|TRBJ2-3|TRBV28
CASREIFGGTDTQYF
TGTGCCAGCAGAGAAATATTCGGGGGCACAGATACGCAGTATTTT
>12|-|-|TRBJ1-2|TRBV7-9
CASSFGTYGYTF
TGTGCCAGCAGCTTCGGGACGTATGGCTACACCTTC
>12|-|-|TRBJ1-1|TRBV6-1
CASSALPGEAFF
TGTGCCAGCAGTGCCCTACCGGGTGAAGCTTTCTTT
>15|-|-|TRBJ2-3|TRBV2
CASVAEGRRTDTQYF
TGTGCCAGCGTAGCAGAGGGCAGGCGCACAGATACGCAGTATTTT
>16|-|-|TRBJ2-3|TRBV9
CASSALTGSSTDTQYF
TGTGCCAGCAGCGCCTTGACCGGGAGTAGCACAGATACGCAGTATTTT
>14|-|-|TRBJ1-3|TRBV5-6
CASSREGSGNTIYF
TGTGCCAGCAGCCGGGAGGGGTCTGGAAACACCATATATTTT
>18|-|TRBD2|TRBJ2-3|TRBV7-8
CASSLVGKRETHTDTQYF
TGTGCCAGCAGCTTAGTGGGGAAGCGGGAGACCCACACAGATACGCAGTATTTT
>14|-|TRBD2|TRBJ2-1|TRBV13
CASSLGREDNEQFF
TGTGCCAGCAGCTTAGGGCGGGAGGACAATGAGCAGTTCTTC
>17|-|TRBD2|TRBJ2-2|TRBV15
CATRPNLGTTGGGELFF
TGTGCCACCAGGCCCAACCTCGGGACTACAGGAGGCGGGGAGCTGTTTTTT
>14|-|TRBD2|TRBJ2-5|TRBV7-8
CASRGTSGWETQYF
TGTGCCAGCAGGGGGACTAGCGGGTGGGAGACCCAGTACTTC
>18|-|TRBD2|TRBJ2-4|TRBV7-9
CASSPRLAGGDAKNIQYF
TGTGCCAGCAGCCCCCGACTAGCGGGAGGGGATGCCAAAAACATTCAGTACTTC
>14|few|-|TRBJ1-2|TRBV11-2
CASSLGEGFGGYTF
TGTGCCAGCAGCTTAGGGGAGGGGTTCGGTGGCTACACCTTC
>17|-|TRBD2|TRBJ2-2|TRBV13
CASSLAGLAGGTGELFF
TGTGCCAGCAGCTTGGCGGGACTAGCGGGAGGGACCGGGGAGCTGTTTTTT
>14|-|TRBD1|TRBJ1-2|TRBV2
CASREPDRDYGYTF
TGTGCCAGCAGGGAACCCGACAGGGACTATGGCTACACCTTC
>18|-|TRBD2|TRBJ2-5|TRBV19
CASSIGPPLAGIEETQYF
TGTGCCAGTAGTATAGGCCCCCCACTAGCGGGAATTGAGGAGACCCAGTACTTC
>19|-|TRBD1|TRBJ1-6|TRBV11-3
CASSLALGQSSSYNSPLHF
TGTGCCAGCAGCTTAGCCCTGGGACAGTCGAGCTCCTATAATTCACCCCTCCACTTT
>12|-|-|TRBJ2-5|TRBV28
CASTDAGETQYF
TGTGCCAGCACGGATGCGGGGGAGACCCAGTACTTC
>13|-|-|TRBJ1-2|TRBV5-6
CASSYPGDYGYTF
TGTGCCAGCAGCTATCCCGGAGACTATGGCTACACCTTC
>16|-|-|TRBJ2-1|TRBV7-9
CASSHDLENTYNEQFF
TGTGCCAGCAGCCATGACCTCGAAAACACCTACAATGAGCAGTTCTTC
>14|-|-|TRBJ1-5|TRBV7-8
CASSLGSIGQPQHF
TGTGCCAGCAGCTTAGGTTCCATAGGTCAGCCCCAGCATTTT
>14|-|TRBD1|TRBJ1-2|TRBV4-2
CASRSTGGLNGYTF
TGTGCCAGCAGATCCACAGGGGGCTTAAATGGCTACACCTTC
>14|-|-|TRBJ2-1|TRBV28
CASSLRLAYNEQFF
TGTGCCAGCAGTTTGAGGCTAGCCTACAATGAGCAGTTCTTC
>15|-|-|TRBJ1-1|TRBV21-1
CASSKKHRGETEAFF
TGTGCCAGCAGCAAAAAACACAGGGGTGAGACTGAAGCTTTCTTT
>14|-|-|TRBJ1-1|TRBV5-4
CASSLAGANTEAFF
TGTGCCAGCAGCTTGGCGGGCGCGAACACTGAAGCTTTCTTT
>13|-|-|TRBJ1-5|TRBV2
CASSGGGNQPQHF
TGTGCCAGCAGCGGAGGGGGCAATCAGCCCCAGCATTTT
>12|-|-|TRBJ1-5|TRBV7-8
CASSLEGRPQHF
TGTGCCAGCAGCTTAGAGGGTAGGCCCCAGCATTTT
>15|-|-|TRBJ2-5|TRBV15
CATSTILEYQETQYF
TGTGCCACCAGCACCATCCTCGAGTACCAAGAGACCCAGTACTTC
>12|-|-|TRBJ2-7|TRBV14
CASGTIGYEQYF
TGTGCCAGCGGGACAATCGGCTACGAGCAGTACTTC
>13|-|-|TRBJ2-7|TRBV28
CASSSPRPYEQYF
TGTGCCAGCAGCTCGCCCCGGCCCTACGAGCAGTACTTC
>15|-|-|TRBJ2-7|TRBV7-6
CASSLGRAGSYEQYF
TGTGCCAGCAGCTTAGGGAGGGCAGGGAGCTACGAGCAGTACTTC
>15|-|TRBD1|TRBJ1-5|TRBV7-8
CASSLVGTGNQPQHF
TGTGCCAGCAGCTTAGTAGGGACAGGGAATCAGCCCCAGCATTTT
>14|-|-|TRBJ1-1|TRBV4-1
CASSPRALNTEAFF
TGCGCCAGCAGCCCAAGGGCCTTGAACACTGAAGCTTTCTTT
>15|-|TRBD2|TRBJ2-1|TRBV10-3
CAIRPDSGGYNEQFF
TGTGCCATCAGGCCGGATAGCGGGGGTTACAATGAGCAGTTCTTC
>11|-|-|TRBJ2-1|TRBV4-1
CASMGANEQFF
TGCGCCAGTATGGGCGCCAATGAGCAGTTCTTC
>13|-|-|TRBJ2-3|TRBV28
CASSLLGADTQYF
TGTGCCAGCAGTTTATTAGGGGCGGATACGCAGTATTTT
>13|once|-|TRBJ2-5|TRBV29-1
CSADPGGDETQYF
TGCAGCGCTGACCCAGGGGGGGATGAGACCCAGTACTTC
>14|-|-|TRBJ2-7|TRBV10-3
CAISEPLRDYEQYF
TGTGCCATCAGTGAGCCCCTACGGGACTACGAGCAGTACTTC